Each of the 14 T cell receptor beta chains below was sequenced from the same sample in a study of T cell repertoires in cytomegalovirus infection (dated by TCRdb to between 2018 and 2020). For sequencing, an Illumina HiSeq 1500 was employed. In TCRdb, the public reads were trimmed at Q25 with fastp and aligned with MiXCR, with productive beta chains retained. Every distinct CDR3 protein forms one entry, paired with its most common genes and DNA. The table for this sample lists roughly 500,000 distinct CDR3 sequences; 10% to 12% of them were counted only once. The ten largest make up 10% of the sample. Sample: PBMCs. The receptors were sampled from a human donor in good health (CMV status not recorded). Some clones in this sample may be carry-over from other donors' samples.

This clonotype was seen only a few times. J is TRBJ1-2 and V is TRBV29-1; weak D call: TRBD1 (6 bases). Germline values: CDR1 SQVTM, CDR2 ANQGSEA. This CDR3 has 14 residues. The ends were cut back, 6 bases at V and 7 bases at J, with 21 bases in the middle. The CDR3 sequence: CSVPTLGGAGGYTF. In nucleotides, the CDR3 is TGCAGCGTCCCAACCCTCGGGGGGGCCGGTGGCTACACCTTC.

This clonotype was counted many times. This sequence joins TRBV5-5 and TRBJ2-2; 15 bases are shared with TRBD2. CDR1 and CDR2 from the germline V gene are SGHKS and YYEKEE (reference sequence). This CDR3 has 16 amino acids. After removal of 3 bases from V and 4 bases from J, the junction contained 1 base not matched to a gene. Here the CDR3 DNA reads TGTGCCAGCAGCTGGACTAGCGGGAGGGGCACCGGGGAGCTGTTTTTT. Translation: CASSWTSGRGTGELFF. Full variable domain (missing parts from reference TRBV5-5 and TRBJ2-2): DAGVTQSPTHLIKTRGQQVTLRCSPISGHKSVSWYQQVLGQGPQFIFQYYEKEERGRGNFPDRFSARQFPNYSSELNVNALLLGDSALYLCASSWTSGRGTGELFFGEGSRLTVL.

This clonotype has only a few counts. The V gene is TRBV28, the J gene TRBJ2-3; D ambiguous. Germline V gene lookup returns CDR1 MDHEN and CDR2 SYDVKM. V lost 2 bases, J lost 5 bases, and 8 bases lay in between. The CDR3 covers 13 residues. The CDR3 is CASSLSFGDTQYF. The CDR3 DNA reads TGTGCCAGCAGTTTAAGTTTCGGAGATACGCAGTATTTT.

This clonotype appeared many times. This chain uses TRBV19 with TRBJ2-1, with D possibly matching TRBD1 (5 bases). The CDR3 spans 16 residues. Trimming took off 6 bases at V and 5 bases at J, with 20 bases between the two ends. Germline lookup yields CDR1 LNHDA and CDR2 SQIVND (reference sequence). The CDR3 bases are TGTGCCAGTAGGGGGATAGGCAGGGCTGCCAACAATGAGCAGTTCTTC. Residues: CASRGIGRAANNEQFF.

The sample holds a few counts of this clonotype. J is TRBJ2-1 and V is TRBV3-1; D possibly corresponds to TRBD2 (5 bases). Looked up from germline, CDR1 is LGHDT and CDR2 is YNNKEL (reference sequence). V was pared by 4 bases and J by 13 bases, with 17 bases between. The CDR3 runs 13 residues. This chain's CDR3 is CASSPDRGSLQFF. The CDR3 nucleotides are TGTGCCAGCAGCCCTGATCGGGGTAGCCTACAGTTCTTC.

The rearrangement joins TRBV2 to TRBJ1-6; D call uncertain. CDR1 and CDR2 from the germline V gene are SNHLY and FYNNEI. The length of the CDR3 is 13 residues. Trimming left V 7 bases short and J 3 bases short, with 7 bases between. The CDR3 bases are TGTGCCAGCAAACTAGACTATAATTCACCCCTCCACTTT. As protein: CASKLDYNSPLHF.

In this sample, this clonotype turned up a few times. The chain couples TRBV5-4 to TRBJ2-7; 8 bases agree with TRBD1. V was clipped by 5 bases and J by 5 bases; unmatched bases: 15. CDR1 and CDR2 from the germline V gene are SGHNT and YYREEE (reference sequence). The CDR3 covers 16 residues. In nucleotides, the CDR3 is TGTGCCAGCAGTCCACTCAGGGGGCTATTCGGGGACGAGCAGTACTTC. This sequence encodes CASSPLRGLFGDEQYF.

This clonotype was detected many times. The J gene is TRBJ1-1, the V gene TRBV7-3; D is uncertain. This CDR3 spans 15 amino acids. Germline CDR1 SGHTA, CDR2 FQGTGA. The ends were cut back, 7 bases at V and 5 bases at J, with 20 bases in the middle. The CDR3 spells CASTLIGGSRTEAFF. In DNA, the CDR3 is TGTGCCAGCACCCTCATTGGAGGGAGTCGGACTGAAGCTTTCTTT.

The CDR3 coding sequence is TGTGCCAGCAGTTTATATTCTAGCCGTAGCTCCTACAATGAGCAGTTCTTC. Its translation: CASSLYSSRSSYNEQFF. The chain has TRBV28 and TRBJ2-1, with D tentatively TRBD2 (5 bases). This CDR3 contains 17 residues. The germline V gene has CDR1 MDHEN and CDR2 SYDVKM. Trimming pared 1 base from V and 0 bases from J, leaving 13 bases between.

This clonotype was picked up many times. The gene calls are TRBV2 and TRBJ2-3, with D perhaps TRBD1 (5 bases). The germline V gene encodes CDR1 SNHLY and CDR2 FYNNEI. The CDR3 length is 12 residues. The V and J ends lost 9 bases and 4 bases respectively, with 11 bases between them. CDR3 protein: CARSRGPDTQYF. The CDR3 DNA follows: TGTGCCAGAAGTAGGGGCCCAGATACGCAGTATTTT. The full variable domain, rest sourced from reference TRBV2 and TRBJ2-3, is EPEVTQTPSHQVTQMGQEVILRCVPISNHLYFYWYRQILGQKVEFLVSFYNNEISEKSEIFDDQFSVERPDGSNFTLKIRSTKLEDSAMYFCARSRGPDTQYFGPGTRLTVL.

This rearrangement joins TRBV29-1 to TRBJ2-6; D ambiguous. V dropped 3 bases and J dropped 2 bases, with 11 bases sitting between them. Germline values: CDR1 SQVTM, CDR2 ANQGSEA. The CDR3 contains 15 residues. The CDR3 spells CSVELRAPGANVLTF. Here the CDR3 DNA reads TGCAGCGTTGAGCTCCGGGCACCTGGGGCCAACGTCCTGACTTTC.

This clonotype was seen more than once but under ten times. V and J are TRBV29-1 and TRBJ2-5, with D unresolved. The germline gives CDR1 SQVTM, CDR2 ANQGSEA. This CDR3 spans 12 amino acids. Trimming took off 8 bases at V and 4 bases at J, with 14 bases between the two ends. The CDR3 DNA follows: TGCAGCCCCGGGCGAGGAACAGAGACCCAGTACTTC. Its protein is CSPGRGTETQYF.

The chain couples TRBV20-1 to TRBJ2-1, with D unresolved. Trimming took 6 bases from V and 5 from J, leaving 14 bases between them. Per germline, CDR1 DFQATT and CDR2 SNEGSKA (reference sequence). This CDR3 contains 13 residues. CDR3 DNA sequence: TGCAGTGCCGATTCGCAATCACACAATGAGCAGTTCTTC. Amino acids: CSADSQSHNEQFF.

The CDR3 loop is CASSNTGLRETQYF. For the CDR3, the DNA is TGTGCCAGTAGTAATACAGGGTTGCGGGAGACCCAGTACTTC. The J gene is TRBJ2-5, the V gene TRBV19; D is perhaps TRBD1 (6 bases). V lost 4 bases, J lost 5 bases, and 14 bases lay in between. This CDR3 region has 14 residues. Germline-derived CDR1 and CDR2 are LNHDA and SQIVND (reference sequence).